This T cell receptor (beta chain) derives from a study of blood T cell repertoires in COVID-19. Study overall: Sources were T cells, B-cell-depleted T cells, or PBMCs; the material itself was cDNA or gDNA.

In regard to this clone: The limits of the CDR3 on the DNA are not certain, so only TCRdb's listed CDR3 is given. Other DNA sequences in the same sample also yield this CDR3.

The germline CDR1 and CDR2 sequences are LGHNT and FRNRAP. Inclusive of both ends, the CDR3 amounts to 14 amino acids. Only in-frame clones appear in the TCRdb table, and some are missing; sequencing was by immunoSEQ multiplex PCR. The table lists about 56,000 clones, 84% of them singletons. The sample comprised peripheral blood. The sequence came from a woman at least 80 years old with acute or convalescent COVID-19. The chain couples TRBV12-5 to TRBJ2-4; the table names TRBD1, a call not compared with the DNA. The CDR3 loop is CASGLAQAKNIQYF.